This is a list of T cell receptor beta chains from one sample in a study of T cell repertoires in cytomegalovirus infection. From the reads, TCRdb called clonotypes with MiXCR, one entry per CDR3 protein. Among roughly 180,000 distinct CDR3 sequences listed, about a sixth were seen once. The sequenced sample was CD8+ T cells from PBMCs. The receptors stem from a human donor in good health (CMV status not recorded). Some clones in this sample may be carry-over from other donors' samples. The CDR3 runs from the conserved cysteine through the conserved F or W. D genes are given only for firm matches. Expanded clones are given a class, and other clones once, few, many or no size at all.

CDR3aa: CSARGQATGELFF; CDR3nt: TGCAGTGCTAGGGGACAGGCCACCGGGGAGCTGTTTTTT; d_gene: TRBD1; j_gene: TRBJ2-2; abundance: -; v_gene: TRBV20-1
CDR3aa: CASSLLSRLRGGDNEQFF; CDR3nt: TGTGCCAGCAGCTTACTCTCCCGTTTGCGGGGGGGAGACAATGAGCAGTTCTTC; d_gene: TRBD2; j_gene: TRBJ2-1; abundance: few; v_gene: TRBV7-6
CDR3aa: CASSSPRESEKLFF; CDR3nt: TGTGCCAGCAGTTCCCCCCGGGAGAGTGAAAAACTGTTTTTT; d_gene: -; j_gene: TRBJ1-4; abundance: many; v_gene: TRBV12-3/TRBV12-4
CDR3aa: CASSAKSGANGLTF; CDR3nt: TGTGCCAGCAGCGCCAAGTCTGGGGCCAACGGCCTGACTTTC; d_gene: -; j_gene: TRBJ2-6; abundance: once; v_gene: TRBV9
CDR3aa: CASSYPGVMNTEAFF; CDR3nt: TGTGCCAGCAGCTACCCAGGGGTGATGAACACTGAAGCTTTCTTT; d_gene: -; j_gene: TRBJ1-1; abundance: few; v_gene: TRBV7-9
CDR3aa: CASSPSRLAGSFTYNEQFF; CDR3nt: TGTGCCAGCAGCCCCAGCAGACTAGCGGGTAGTTTCACCTACAATGAGCAGTTCTTC; d_gene: TRBD2; j_gene: TRBJ2-1; abundance: -; v_gene: TRBV12-3/TRBV12-4
CDR3aa: CASSATGAGYEQYF; CDR3nt: TGTGCCAGCAGCGCGACAGGGGCAGGCTACGAGCAGTACTTC; d_gene: TRBD1; j_gene: TRBJ2-7; abundance: few; v_gene: TRBV7-9
CDR3aa: CASSRRTFPNTEAFF; CDR3nt: TGTGCCAGTAGCAGACGGACGTTCCCGAACACTGAAGCTTTCTTT; d_gene: -; j_gene: TRBJ1-1; abundance: -; v_gene: TRBV19
CDR3aa: CASSYPDIYGYTF; CDR3nt: TGTGCCAGCAGCTACCCGGACATCTATGGCTACACCTTC; d_gene: -; j_gene: TRBJ1-2; abundance: -; v_gene: TRBV7-2
CDR3aa: CASSIGGLNQPQHF; CDR3nt: TGTGCCAGCAGCATTGGGGGGCTCAATCAGCCCCAGCATTTT; d_gene: -; j_gene: TRBJ1-5; abundance: -; v_gene: TRBV5-4
CDR3aa: CASTPDRDDEQYF; CDR3nt: TGCGCCAGCACCCCGGACAGGGATGACGAGCAGTACTTC; d_gene: TRBD1; j_gene: TRBJ2-7; abundance: few; v_gene: TRBV4-1
CDR3aa: CASSFGDIKTAFNYGYTF; CDR3nt: TGTGCCAGCAGCTTCGGGGATATAAAGACAGCCTTTAACTATGGCTACACCTTC; d_gene: -; j_gene: TRBJ1-2; abundance: -; v_gene: TRBV7-2
CDR3aa: CSARSVLNTEAFF; CDR3nt: TGCAGTGCTAGGTCCGTCCTGAACACTGAAGCTTTCTTT; d_gene: -; j_gene: TRBJ1-1; abundance: -; v_gene: TRBV20-1
CDR3aa: CASSFGAPGLAGHNEQFF; CDR3nt: TGTGCCAGCAGTTTTGGCGCACCGGGACTAGCGGGACACAATGAGCAGTTCTTC; d_gene: TRBD2; j_gene: TRBJ2-1; abundance: few; v_gene: TRBV12-3/TRBV12-4
CDR3aa: CASGWNPNTGELFF; CDR3nt: TGTGCCAGCGGCTGGAATCCGAACACCGGGGAGCTGTTTTTT; d_gene: -; j_gene: TRBJ2-2; abundance: -; v_gene: TRBV7-9
CDR3aa: CASSLDLPRYQETQYF; CDR3nt: TGTGCCAGCAGCTTAGATCTACCAAGGTACCAAGAGACCCAGTACTTC; d_gene: -; j_gene: TRBJ2-5; abundance: -; v_gene: TRBV7-2
CDR3aa: CSVMGTGKNEQFF; CDR3nt: TGCAGCGTAATGGGGACAGGGAAGAATGAGCAGTTCTTC; d_gene: TRBD1; j_gene: TRBJ2-1; abundance: few; v_gene: TRBV29-1
CDR3aa: CSARAGGSNQPQHF; CDR3nt: TGCAGTGCTAGAGCAGGGGGAAGCAATCAGCCCCAGCATTTT; d_gene: TRBD1; j_gene: TRBJ1-5; abundance: -; v_gene: TRBV20-1
CDR3aa: CAIDDGLRAYGYTF; CDR3nt: TGTGCCATCGACGATGGGTTGCGGGCCTATGGCTACACCTTC; d_gene: -; j_gene: TRBJ1-2; abundance: few; v_gene: TRBV10-3
CDR3aa: CASSQDLFADRGPTPTNEKLFF; CDR3nt: TGCGCCAGCAGCCAAGATCTCTTCGCGGACAGGGGGCCTACTCCAACTAATGAAAAACTGTTTTTT; d_gene: TRBD1; j_gene: TRBJ1-4; abundance: -; v_gene: TRBV4-3
CDR3aa: CASSQDYEQYF; CDR3nt: TGTGCCAGCAGCCAAGACTACGAGCAGTACTTC; d_gene: -; j_gene: TRBJ2-7; abundance: -; v_gene: TRBV14
CDR3aa: CASSYPGTGDYEQYF; CDR3nt: TGTGCCAGCAGTTACCCCGGGACAGGGGACTACGAGCAGTACTTC; d_gene: TRBD1; j_gene: TRBJ2-7; abundance: few; v_gene: TRBV6-6
CDR3aa: CASSTYRDRKYQPQHF; CDR3nt: TGTGCCAGCAGTACCTACCGGGACAGGAAATATCAGCCCCAGCATTTT; d_gene: TRBD1; j_gene: TRBJ1-5; abundance: once; v_gene: TRBV28
CDR3aa: CSSPVAGDYNEQFF; CDR3nt: TGCAGCTCCCCCGTAGCGGGGGACTACAATGAGCAGTTCTTC; d_gene: TRBD2; j_gene: TRBJ2-1; abundance: -; v_gene: TRBV29-1